This T cell receptor beta chain was profiled in a study of breast tumors, draining lymph nodes, adjacent tissues. Samples came from axillary lymph nodes draining the breast cancer. From the multiplex PCR reads, TCRdb called clonotypes with MiXCR, one entry per CDR3 protein. The repertoire has 200,000 to 300,000 distinct CDR3 sequences, around 30% of them found once; the top ten carry around 1%. V lost 3 bases and J 7 bases, leaving 21 bases between the germline ends. This CDR3 region has 16 residues. Germline loops: CDR1 MDHEN, CDR2 SYDVKM. The source is a female donor with breast cancer. Some clones in this sample may be carry-over from other donors' samples. The rearrangement joins TRBV28 to TRBJ2-5, with D possibly being TRBD1 or TRBD2 (5 bases each). Input material: axillary lymph node tissue. The DNA of the CDR3 is TGTGCCAGCAGTTTCCGACTAAGGGGCAGGGCCTGGACCCAGTACTTC. Residues: CASSFRLRGRAWTQYF.